The source of this TCR beta chain is a study of shared clonotypes between healthy human individuals. Cells designated naive CD8 were CD45RO-negative and were positively selected for CCR7, with terminally differentiated effector memory CD45RA+ cells excluded. Everyone who donated was a Caucasian adult who lived in Nashville, Tennessee. The assay was immunoSEQ multiplex PCR, and TCRdb's table has in-frame clones only and misses some. The sample lists about 2.1 million clones, roughly 93% occurring once. Of note for this clone: Other nucleotide sequences from this sample produce the same CDR3.

The CDR3 contains 16 residues. CDR1 is LGHNA and CDR2 is YSLEER in the germline V gene. With V trimmed by 3 bases and J by 4 bases, 1 base remained unmatched. J is TRBJ2-1 and V is TRBV4-3, with 15 nucleotides matching TRBD2. The sequencing sample was made of naive CD8+ T cells from PBMCs. The TCR sequence derives from a man in his late teens or twenties in good health. Some clones in this sample may be carry-over from other donors' samples. For the CDR3, the DNA is TGCGCCAGCAGCCAGGGACTAGCGGGAGGTTACAATGAGCAGTTCTTC. Its translation: CASSQGLAGGYNEQFF.